A selection of T cell receptor beta chains follows, all from one sample in a study of human T cells and chemical hapten exposure. TCRdb called the RACE reads again in MiXCR, with one record for every CDR3 protein. There are 97,000 or so distinct CDR3 sequences in the sample; roughly 27% occur only once, and 10% lies in the top ten. The sample was whole blood, taken in connection with sensitization to the hapten diphenylcyclopropenone (DPC). Receptors were obtained from a middle-aged man with alopecia areata. Some clones in this sample may be carry-over from other donors' samples. Each CDR3 is given with its conserved first and last residue. Fields, in order: D gene, clone size, J gene, V gene, CDR3 DNA, CDR3 protein. D genes are given only for firm matches. Some rows have no size entry. The others give once, few or many, or a class for an expanded clone.

- | - | TRBJ2-3 | TRBV24-1 | TGTGCCACCAGTGACTCGACAGGAGATACGCAGTATTTT | CATSDSTGDTQYF
TRBD1 | few | TRBJ2-4 | TRBV11-1 | TGTGCCAGCAGCTCAAGCCGGGACAGTAAAAACATTCAGTACTTC | CASSSSRDSKNIQYF
- | - | TRBJ2-2 | TRBV7-7 | TGTGCCAGCAGCTTAGACGTTGCCGGGGAGCTGTTTTTT | CASSLDVAGELFF
- | once | TRBJ2-3 | TRBV7-6 | TGTGCCAGCAGCTTATCAGGGGGGCCAGATACGCAGTATTTT | CASSLSGGPDTQYF
TRBD1 | - | TRBJ1-2 | TRBV25-1 | TGTGCCAGCATGACAGGGAACTATGGCTACACCTTC | CASMTGNYGYTF
TRBD2 | few | TRBJ2-3 | TRBV3-1 | TGTGCCAGCAGCCCAGCGGGAGGCACAGATACGCAGTATTTT | CASSPAGGTDTQYF
- | - | TRBJ2-2 | TRBV12-3/TRBV12-4 | TGTGCCAGCAGTGGTACAAAGAACACCGGGGAGCTGTTTTTT | CASSGTKNTGELFF
TRBD2 | few | TRBJ2-2 | TRBV12-3/TRBV12-4 | TGTGCCAACATTCGGGAGGACAACACCGGGGAGCTGTTTTTT | CANIREDNTGELFF
TRBD2 | few | TRBJ2-3 | TRBV20-1 | TGCAGTGCTAGAGTGGAGGGACTAGCGGGCTACACAGATACGCAGTATTTT | CSARVEGLAGYTDTQYF
TRBD1 | - | TRBJ2-7 | TRBV7-3 | TGTGCCAGCAGCTTAAACGCACAGGGGGCTGGCGAGCAGTACTTC | CASSLNAQGAGEQYF
- | - | TRBJ1-1 | TRBV18 | TGTGCCAGCTCACCAGACACTGAAGCTTTCTTT | CASSPDTEAFF
TRBD1 | - | TRBJ1-5 | TRBV28 | TGTGCCAGCAGTTTATCCCAATACAGGGGGGATCAGCCCCAGCATTTT | CASSLSQYRGDQPQHF
- | few | TRBJ2-3 | TRBV7-2 | TGTGCCAGCAACAACAGGGCACTGAGCACAGATACGCAGTATTTT | CASNNRALSTDTQYF
- | - | TRBJ2-5 | TRBV18 | TGTGCCAGCTCACCACGCAGGGAACTGAGGACCCAGTACTTC | CASSPRRELRTQYF